A selection of T cell receptor beta chains follows, all from one sample in a study of cytomegalovirus exposure and HLA in healthy donors. Only in-frame clones appear in the TCRdb table, and some are missing; sequencing was by immunoSEQ multiplex PCR. This table holds some 120,000 clones, around 82% found once. Sequenced material: PBMCs. These receptors all stem from a man aged 35-49 years in good health and CMV-seronegative. Each CDR3 is given without its conserved first and last residue. Each record gives: CDR3 protein, clone size, J gene, D gene, V gene. A D gene is named only where the DNA matches it firmly. A row's size may be missing; if present it is once, few, many or a size class.

ASSLSSGKGNTIY	.	TRBJ1-3	.	TRBV11-2
ASSSDREDGYT	.	TRBJ1-2	TRBD1	TRBV7-3
ASSPRPDSSYNEQF	.	TRBJ2-1	.	TRBV5-4
ASSPVAGGRETQY	.	TRBJ2-5	TRBD2	TRBV7-2
ASSKDRGKIGEAF	few	TRBJ1-1	TRBD1	TRBV19
AGSLENRGLSYGYT	.	TRBJ1-2	TRBD1	TRBV5-4
ASFDRTNYMNTEAF	.	TRBJ1-1	.	TRBV19
ATGTPFYEQY	.	TRBJ2-7	.	TRBV7-9
ASATPSGTSFGYT	.	TRBJ1-2	.	TRBV18
ASSPRRGNQETQY	.	TRBJ2-5	.	TRBV11-3
ASSPTGIYEQY	.	TRBJ2-7	TRBD1	TRBV7-9
ASSSSGGKETQY	.	TRBJ2-5	TRBD2	TRBV9
ASSRRQGARGTEAF	.	TRBJ1-1	TRBD1	TRBV28
ASSFRGGNEQY	.	TRBJ2-7	.	TRBV27
SAGGGTEAF	.	TRBJ1-1	.	TRBV20-1
ASSRGTGNTIY	.	TRBJ1-3	.	TRBV6-1
ASSMPERGGQGNEQF	.	TRBJ2-1	TRBD2	TRBV5-1
ASRTHIRAGELF	.	TRBJ2-2	.	TRBV28
ASSRNRDTGELF	.	TRBJ2-2	.	TRBV7-8
ASSRLKTDTQY	.	TRBJ2-3	.	TRBV27
ASSSRGANFFNTGELF	.	TRBJ2-2	TRBD2	TRBV5-1
ASSLGGKPTEAF	few	TRBJ1-1	.	TRBV5-1
ASSSGGVGANVLT	once	TRBJ2-6	TRBD2	TRBV7-9
ASREDSYSPLH	.	TRBJ1-6	.	TRBV6-5
ASSLYQGFGYT	.	TRBJ1-2	.	TRBV7-3
ASRPEAGGGGEQF	.	TRBJ2-1	TRBD2	TRBV6-4
ASSQDLQNPSTDTQY	once	TRBJ2-3	.	TRBV4-3
ASSQLSGGSTDTQY	.	TRBJ2-3	TRBD2	TRBV14
ASSIGQAGELF	.	TRBJ2-2	TRBD1	TRBV5-6
ASSGGGSTYNEQF	.	TRBJ2-1	.	TRBV7-6
ASSFLTTGVRTDTQY	.	TRBJ2-3	TRBD1	TRBV5-6
ASSREGNSPLH	.	TRBJ1-6	.	TRBV9
ASSRQGMGNQPQH	.	TRBJ1-5	.	TRBV28